Given below is one T cell receptor beta chain in context. The same CDR3 can be traced to other DNA sequences in this sample. In the original processing: Amplifying reference gene primers gave estimates of nucleated cell counts. Assay: immunoSEQ multiplex PCR; the TCRdb copy retains only in-frame clones and omits some. For V, J and clone size, that table is used; D and trimming come from the DNA. The repertoire consists of 250,000 to 350,000 clones, with roughly 90% occurring once and the leading ten covering about 2.5%. This record comes from a study of blood T cell repertoires in COVID-19. Study in general: PBMCs, B-cell-depleted T cells, or T cells were the source of the cDNA or gDNA that made up the material.

Germline assignment: CDR1 KGHSH and CDR2 LQKENI. The CDR3 runs 13 residues. Trimming cost V 3 bases and J 3 bases, with 8 bases left between them. The chain has TRBV18 and TRBJ1-1; a weak D match, TRBD1 (6 bases). This TCR was sampled from a man between 18 and 29 years old with active or convalescent COVID-19. Material: peripheral blood. Written as DNA, the CDR3 is TGTGCCAGCTCACCTCCAGGGGACACTGAAGCTTTCTTT. Protein product: CASSPPGDTEAFF.